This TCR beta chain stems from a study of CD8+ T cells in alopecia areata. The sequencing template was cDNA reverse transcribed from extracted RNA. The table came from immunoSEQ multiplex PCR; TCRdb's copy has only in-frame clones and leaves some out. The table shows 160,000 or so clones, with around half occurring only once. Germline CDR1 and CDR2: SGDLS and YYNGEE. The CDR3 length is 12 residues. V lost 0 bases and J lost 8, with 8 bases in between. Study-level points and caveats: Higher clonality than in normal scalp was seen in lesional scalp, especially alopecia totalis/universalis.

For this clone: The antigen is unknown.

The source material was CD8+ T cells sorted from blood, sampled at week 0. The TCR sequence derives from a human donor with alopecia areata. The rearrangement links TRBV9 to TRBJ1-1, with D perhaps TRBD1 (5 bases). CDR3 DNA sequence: TGTGCCAGCAGCGTAGCTGGGGACGAAGCTTTCTTT. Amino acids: CASSVAGDEAFF.